Below are 9 T cell receptor beta chains sequenced from a single sample in a study of T cell responses to AZD1222 COVID-19 vaccine. Profiling relied on immunoSEQ multiplex PCR, and the TCRdb table lists in-frame clones only, not all of them. The data contain just under 90,000 clones, 70% to 90% of them seen just once; the ten biggest clones take up around a tenth. This specimen was peripheral blood, taken on day 0 of MenACWY control vaccination. The receptors were sampled from an adult in good health.

The chain has TRBV2 and TRBJ2-2, with D maybe TRBD1 (6 bases). The V gene lost 4 bases and the J gene lost 7 bases, with 10 bases spanning the gap. The CDR3 sequence is 13 residues long. CDR1 and CDR2 from the germline V gene are SNHLY and FYNNEI. DNA of the CDR3: TGTGCCAGCAGTGCGCAGGGGTACGGGGAGCTGTTTTTT. Amino acid sequence: CASSAQGYGELFF.

This clone was detected once. DNA for the CDR3: TGTGCCAGCAGTGACCCGACAGGGGGCAGGAGTAGCAATCAGCCCCAGCATTTT. Protein sequence: CASSDPTGGRSSNQPQHF. The gene calls are TRBV2 and TRBJ1-5; 10 bases are a match to TRBD1. The V and J ends lost 3 bases and 0 bases, in that order; junction bases with no gene match: 8. From germline, CDR1 is SNHLY and CDR2 FYNNEI. The length of the CDR3 is 18 residues. The whole variable domain, filled in from reference TRBV2 and TRBJ1-5, reads EPEVTQTPSHQVTQMGQEVILRCVPISNHLYFYWYRQILGQKVEFLVSFYNNEISEKSEIFDDQFSVERPDGSNFTLKIRSTKLEDSAMYFCASSDPTGGRSSNQPQHFGDGTRLSIL.

The rearrangement links TRBV19 to TRBJ1-1; 8 nucleotides line up with TRBD1. The J segment lost 7 bases and the V segment lost 4 bases, leaving 11 bases of the junction unmatched. This CDR3 has 15 amino acids. Looked up from germline, CDR1 is LNHDA and CDR2 is SQIVND (reference sequence). CDR3 DNA sequence: TGTGCCAGTAGTAAAGGACAGGGTACCCCTTTTGAAGCTTTCTTT. It is translated as CASSKGQGTPFEAFF.

V and J are TRBV19 and TRBJ1-2; D gene ambiguous. The CDR3 spans 14 residues. Trimming shortened V by 6 bases and J by 4 bases, and 15 bases separated the two germline ends. The germline V gene has CDR1 LNHDA and CDR2 SQIVND (reference sequence). CDR3 sequence reads: CASSAPGRSYGYTF. Here the CDR3 DNA reads TGTGCCAGTAGCGCACCAGGACGGAGCTATGGCTACACCTTC.

This sequence joins TRBV7-3 and TRBJ1-1, with TRBD1 identical over 10 bases. Per germline, CDR1 SGHTA and CDR2 FQGTGA. CDR3 size: 16 residues. With 1 base clipped from V and 5 bases from J, the junction kept 7 bases outside the gene matches. The CDR3 DNA sequence: TGTGCCAGCAGCTTAAATGTGGACAGGGGGAGGACTGAAGCTTTCTTT. Translated: CASSLNVDRGRTEAFF.

Points on this clone: Other DNA sequences from this sample encode an identical CDR3 as well. This rearrangement joins TRBV27 to TRBJ1-1, with TRBD1 as a possible D gene (5 bases). Germline V gene lookup returns CDR1 MNHEY and CDR2 SMNVEV (reference sequence). The CDR3 is 13 residues long. V lost 4 bases, J lost 2 bases, and 8 bases lay in between. CDR3 nucleotides: TGTGCCAGCAGTTACAGGAGAAACACTGAAGCTTTCTTT. This gives the protein CASSYRRNTEAFF.

V and J are TRBV5-1 and TRBJ1-6; 8 bases fit TRBD1. The germline V gene encodes CDR1 SGHRS and CDR2 YFSETQ. J lost 9 bases, V lost 2 bases, and 4 bases had no gene match. The CDR3 consists of 14 residues. The CDR3 sequence is CASSLGQGSSPLHF. The CDR3 nucleotides are TGCGCCAGCAGCTTAGGACAGGGTAGTTCACCCCTCCACTTT.

This clone was seen once. J is TRBJ1-2 and V is TRBV28; 7 nucleotides agree with TRBD1. The CDR3 is 15 residues long. In germline, CDR1 is MDHEN, CDR2 SYDVKM. V was pared by 6 bases and J by 7 bases, with 14 bases of the junction left unmatched. CDR3 bases: TGTGCCAGCAGCCTACCGACAGGGACTTTGGGTGGCTACACCTTC. Its protein is CASSLPTGTLGGYTF.

The V and J genes are TRBV12-3 or TRBV12-4 and TRBJ1-1; 8 bases are a match to TRBD1. CDR3 length: 13 residues. V trimming: 6 bases; J trimming: 3 bases; junction bases outside the gene matches: 3. The CDR3 loop is CASRLGQDTEAFF. The CDR3 nucleotides are TGTGCCAGCAGATTGGGACAGGACACTGAAGCTTTCTTT.